The 21 T cell receptor beta chains reported below all come from one sample, sequenced in a study of prognosis after radiotherapy for stage I lung cancer. Multiplex PCR in two rounds served to amplify TCR beta CDR3 from genomic DNA. It was primers specific to each TRBV and TRBJ gene that first-round PCR used. From the multiplex PCR reads, TCRdb called clonotypes with MiXCR, one entry per CDR3 protein. The sample consists of some 13,000 distinct CDR3 sequences, 45% to 50% of them appearing once. The material sequenced was PBMCs, taken before or after stereotactic body radiation therapy (not recorded which). The receptor set was obtained from a donor over 45 with non-small cell lung cancer.

On this clonotype: A far more abundant clone sits one base away, making this likely a read error. The J gene is TRBJ2-6, the V gene TRBV6-8; 10 bases align to TRBD1. The V segment lost 6 bases and the J segment 1 base; nucleotides outside the gene matches: 12. CDR3 length: 19 amino acids. The V gene's germline CDR1 is MNHGY and CDR2 SAAAGT. This chain's CDR3 is CASSTFPGQGESGANVLTF. DNA of the CDR3: TGTGCCAGCAGCACCTTCCCCGGACAGGGGGAGTCTGGGGCCAACGTCCTGACTTTC.

Worth noting for this clonotype: A far larger clone is off by one base, so a read error is likely. V usage is TRBV6-5 and J usage is TRBJ2-7; TRBD2 aligns across 8 bases. The CDR3 has 16 residues. Germline V gives CDR1 MNHEY, CDR2 SVGAGI. Trimming cost V 8 bases and J 4 bases; bases outside gene matches: 16. The DNA for the CDR3 is TGTGCCAGCGGTACAGAGGCGGGGGGCCTTTGGTACGAGCAGTACTTC. Its translation is CASGTEAGGLWYEQYF.

This clonotype was observed many times. The rearrangement uses TRBV20-1 and TRBJ1-5; maybe TRBD1 (5 bases). The length of the CDR3 is 13 residues. Trimming took 8 bases from V and 4 from J, leaving 15 bases between them. The germline CDR1 and CDR2 sequences are DFQATT and SNEGSKA (reference sequence). CDR3 protein: CSLAPGGNQPQHF. CDR3 coding DNA: TGCAGTTTAGCCCCCGGGGGGAATCAGCCCCAGCATTTT.

The V gene is TRBV11-3, the J gene TRBJ2-5, with 7 positions matching TRBD1. Trimming at V came to 6 bases and at J to 3 bases, leaving 4 bases not matched to a gene. Looked up from germline, CDR1 is SGHNT and CDR2 is YENEEA. The CDR3 sequence is 13 residues long. This CDR3 is CASRTGTEETQYF. The CDR3 nucleotides read TGTGCCAGCAGAACAGGGACAGAAGAGACCCAGTACTTC. Variable domain in full (rest from reference TRBV11-3 and TRBJ2-5): EAGVVQSPRYKIIEKKQPVAFWCNPISGHNTLYWYLQNLGQGPELLIRYENEEAVDDSQLPKDRFSAERLKGVDSTLKIQPAELGDSAVYLCASRTGTEETQYFGPGTRLLVL.

In this sample, this clonotype turned up many times. The chain has TRBV6-1 and TRBJ1-2; 9 nucleotides agree with TRBD1. V shed 8 bases, J shed 5 bases, and the junction held 12 bases outside the gene matches. Per germline, CDR1 MNHNS and CDR2 SASEGT. The CDR3 has 15 amino acids. CDR3 DNA: TGTGCCAGCGGGGAACAGGGGGCGGTACGGTATGGCTACACCTTC. It specifies CASGEQGAVRYGYTF.

This clonotype was seen ten or more times. The chain has TRBV2 and TRBJ1-2; D ambiguous. In germline, CDR1 is SNHLY, CDR2 FYNNEI. V was shortened by 7 bases and J by 1 base, with 13 bases between the two germline ends. The CDR3 spans 14 residues. DNA for the CDR3: TGTGCCAGCACGGAGAGCCCCTTTAACTATGGCTACACCTTC. Its protein product is CASTESPFNYGYTF.

This clonotype was picked up many times. The chain is built from TRBV7-9 and TRBJ1-2, with D uncertain. Germline V gene data show CDR1 as SEHNR and CDR2 as FQNEAQ (reference sequence). The length of the CDR3 is 13 residues. The V gene lost 6 bases and the J gene lost 4 bases, with 12 bases spanning the gap. The CDR3 loop reads CASRETEFYGYTF. DNA of the CDR3: TGTGCCAGCAGAGAAACGGAATTCTATGGCTACACCTTC.

This chain connects TRBV6-1 to TRBJ2-1, with no clear D. This CDR3 region has 13 residues. Germline-derived CDR1 and CDR2 are MNHNS and SASEGT. Between the trimmed V and J ends, which lost 4 bases and 4 bases, there was a span of 8 bases. CDR3 amino acids: CASSAYLYNEQFF. The CDR3 bases are TGTGCCAGCAGTGCTTACTTATACAATGAGCAGTTCTTC.

In nucleotides, the CDR3 is TGTGCCAGCAGCCCGGGGCCGGGATCAGATGGCTACACCTTC. As protein: CASSPGPGSDGYTF. The gene calls are TRBV5-6 and TRBJ1-2, with a possible D match to TRBD1 (5 bases). The ends were cut back, 4 bases at V and 6 bases at J, with 16 bases in the middle. Germline values: CDR1 SGHDT, CDR2 YYEEEE. The length of the CDR3 is 14 residues.

Sample share makes this clonotype medium-sized (0.01 to 0.1%). The rearrangement links TRBV24-1 to TRBJ2-1; TRBD1 matches 7 bases. This CDR3 is 15 amino acids long. Trimming at V came to 5 bases and at J to 0 bases, leaving 3 bases not matched to a gene. Germline V gene data show CDR1 as KGHDR and CDR2 as SFDVKD. Here the CDR3 DNA reads TGTGCCACCAGTGTGACAGGGAGCTCCTACAATGAGCAGTTCTTC. Translation: CATSVTGSSYNEQFF.

In regard to this clonotype: The junction and the germline gene differ at one end; a read error may be behind it. V is TRBV28 and J is TRBJ2-5; 11 nucleotides match TRBD2. Germline CDR1 is MDHEN and CDR2 is SYDVKM. The CDR3 runs 15 residues. The CDR3 region has the DNA TGTGCCAGCAGGGGGACTAGCGGTCCCCAAGAGACCCAGTGCTTC. Amino acids: CASRGTSGPQETQCF.

This clonotype was observed at least ten times. V and J are TRBV5-6 and TRBJ2-7, with D perhaps being TRBD1 or TRBD2 (5 bases each). V was shortened by 4 bases and J by 2 bases, with 13 bases between the two germline ends. The CDR3 is 14 residues long. Germline loops: CDR1 SGHDT, CDR2 YYEEEE. As DNA, the CDR3 is TGTGCCAGCAGCCTCACCGGGACCCCCTACGAGCAGTACTTC. It translates to CASSLTGTPYEQYF.

As to this clonotype: It differs at one base from a far larger clone, so likely a read error. The chain recombines TRBV6-1 with TRBJ2-3; 8 nucleotides line up with TRBD2. CDR3 length equals 15 residues. CDR1 MNHNS and CDR2 SASEGT come from the germline V gene. The chain's CDR3 is CTSSYTGGGTDTQYF. The CDR3 DNA reads as TGTACCAGCAGTTACACGGGAGGGGGGACAGATACGCAGTATTTT.

The chain employs TRBV2 and TRBJ2-7; a weak D match, TRBD2 (6 bases). With 10 bases removed from V and 2 bases from J, the gap between germline ends came to 12 bases. CDR1 is SNHLY and CDR2 is FYNNEI in the germline V gene. The CDR3 totals 12 residues. The CDR3 DNA is TGTGCCATGGCTAGCGAGCCCTACGAGCAGTACTTC. It codes for CAMASEPYEQYF.

In this sample, this clonotype turned up a few times. V gene TRBV3-1 combines with J gene TRBJ2-7; D gene unclear. Germline loops: CDR1 LGHDT, CDR2 YNNKEL (reference sequence). CDR3 length: 12 residues. Trimming shortened V by 0 bases and J by 8 bases, and 8 bases separated the two germline ends. CDR3 amino acids: CASSQDPWKQYF. In DNA, the CDR3 is TGTGCCAGCAGCCAAGATCCTTGGAAGCAGTACTTC.

The gene calls are TRBV20-1 and TRBJ2-3; D is perhaps TRBD2 (5 bases). The CDR3 has 14 residues. Germline V gene data show CDR1 as DFQATT and CDR2 as SNEGSKA (reference sequence). V was pared by 0 bases and J by 3 bases, with 10 bases between. CDR3 coding DNA: TGCAGTGCTAGAGATACGAGAGGGACAGATACGCAGTATTTT. Residues: CSARDTRGTDTQYF.

The V call is TRBV5-6, the J call TRBJ1-1; D ambiguous. CDR1 is SGHDT, CDR2 YYEEEE, per germline. V was pared by 4 bases and J by 1 base, with 11 bases between. This CDR3 has 14 residues. The CDR3 region has the DNA TGTGCCAGCAGCAAAAGAATCAGGAACACTGAAGCTTTCTTT. Translated, it gives CASSKRIRNTEAFF.

In this sample, this clonotype is medium-sized (0.01 to 0.1%). The V and J genes are TRBV11-2 and TRBJ2-1; no reliable D call. From germline, CDR1 is SGHAT and CDR2 FQNNGV. The CDR3 has 14 residues. V was cut by 3 bases and J by 0 bases, with 6 bases left in between. In nucleotides, the CDR3 is TGTGCCAGCAGCTTGCGCGGCTCCTACAATGAGCAGTTCTTC. Residues: CASSLRGSYNEQFF.

V usage is TRBV14 and J usage is TRBJ2-1, with 8 bases matching TRBD1. Germline CDR1 reads SGHDN; CDR2 reads FVKESK. The ends lost 5 bases at V and 9 bases at J; junction bases unmatched: 6. The CDR3 length is 13 residues. The CDR3 region is CASSDGRGPEQFF. CDR3 nucleotide sequence: TGTGCCAGCAGCGACGGCAGGGGGCCTGAGCAGTTCTTC.

In regard to this clonotype: A far larger clone is only one base removed, so a read error is likely. This chain links TRBV6-8 with TRBJ2-7; 11 bases align to TRBD1. The junction had 7 bases not matched to a gene; V was cut back by 6 bases and J by 6 bases. CDR1 MNHGY and CDR2 SAAAGT come from the germline V gene. The length of the CDR3 is 14 residues. The CDR3 region has the DNA TGTGCCAGCAGCATCGGGGACAGGGGGATCGAGCAGTACTTC. Translating it yields CASSIGDRGIEQYF.

V is TRBV20-1 and J is TRBJ2-2, with 16 bases lining up with TRBD2. The CDR3 spans 20 residues. Germline trimming cut 1 base from V and 6 bases from J; bases unmatched to any gene: 14. The germline gives CDR1 DFQATT, CDR2 SNEGSKA (reference sequence). This chain's CDR3 is CSARGDGSRGLAGGPGELFF. The CDR3 coding sequence is TGCAGTGCTAGAGGAGACGGATCTAGGGGACTAGCGGGAGGGCCCGGGGAGCTGTTTTTT.